Presented here are 31 T cell receptor beta chains from one specimen sequenced in a study of CD8+CD57+ T cells in acquired aplastic anemia. Profiling that covered TCR beta VDJ and CDR3 relied on genomic DNA as its template. TCRdb redid the calling of the reads with MiXCR, one entry per CDR3 protein. Of fewer than 200,000 distinct CDR3 sequences listed, 55% to 70% are singletons. The source material was sorted CD4+, CD8+, or CD8+CD57+ T cells (not recorded which) from PBMCs. The origin of the receptors is a human donor in good health.

Regarding this clonotype: A much more abundant neighbour one base away suggests this may be a read error. V and J are TRBV28 and TRBJ2-7; D call uncertain. V was trimmed by 5 bases and J by 9 bases, leaving 20 bases between them. The germline CDR1 and CDR2 sequences are MDHEN and SYDVKM. The CDR3 sequence is 14 residues long. CDR3 in amino acids: CASSQRLIPHGQYF. Written as DNA, the CDR3 is TGTGCCAGCAGTCAGCGACTGATACCCCACGGGCAGTACTTC.

The rearrangement links TRBV7-9 to TRBJ1-2; D uncertain. V was pared by 5 bases and J by 8 bases, with 12 bases between. Germline CDR1 and CDR2: SEHNR and FQNEAQ (reference sequence). The CDR3 sequence is 12 residues long. The CDR3 DNA reads as TGTGCCAGCAGCCTTGCCCTTTACGGCTACACCTTC. Amino acids: CASSLALYGYTF.

About this clonotype itself: Compared with germline, one end of the junction differs, possibly owing to a read error. This rearrangement joins TRBV10-3 to TRBJ2-1; TRBD2 matches 8 bases. CDR1 and CDR2 from the germline V gene are ENHRY and SYGVKD. The length of the CDR3 is 11 residues. The CDR3 loop is CAVGSGLVAYF. In DNA, the CDR3 is TGTGCCGTCGGTTCGGGACTAGTCGCCTACTTC.

J is TRBJ1-1 and V is TRBV10-3, with D hard to call. Germline values: CDR1 ENHRY, CDR2 SYGVKD. This CDR3 spans 14 amino acids. The ends were cut back, 5 bases at V and 4 bases at J, with 14 bases in the middle. CDR3 amino acids: CAISIGISATEAFF. DNA of the CDR3: TGTGCCATCAGTATCGGGATTTCGGCCACTGAAGCTTTCTTT.

V gene TRBV20-1 combines with J gene TRBJ1-2; no clear D. The V gene lost 1 base and the J gene lost 8 bases, with 11 bases spanning the gap. Germline V gives CDR1 DFQATT, CDR2 SNEGSKA (reference sequence). This CDR3 is 12 amino acids long. CDR3 loop: CSARAGSGGYTF. In DNA, the CDR3 is TGCAGTGCTAGAGCTGGGTCGGGGGGCTACACCTTC.

The chain has TRBV12-3 or TRBV12-4 and TRBJ2-7; a possible D gene is TRBD2 (7 bases). V lost 3 bases and J 4 bases, leaving 16 bases between the germline ends. This CDR3 region has 15 residues. CDR3 in DNA: TGTGCCAGCAGTTTCGGTGGGGGGGCCGGGTACGAGCAGTACTTC. Translation: CASSFGGGAGYEQYF.

The chain recombines TRBV20-1 with TRBJ2-2, with D possibly being TRBD1 (5 bases). This CDR3 region has 13 residues. Germline CDR1 is DFQATT and CDR2 is SNEGSKA (reference sequence). The DNA for the CDR3 is TGCATAGGGCAGGGATCGAACACCGGGGAGCTGTTTTTT. Protein sequence: CIGQGSNTGELFF.

This clonotype was picked up many times. The chain uses TRBV20-1 and TRBJ2-7; D is perhaps TRBD2 (5 bases). The CDR3 extends over 13 amino acids. V was shortened by 1 base and J by 4 bases, with 11 bases between the two germline ends. Germline loops: CDR1 DFQATT, CDR2 SNEGSKA (reference sequence). The CDR3 DNA follows: TGCAGTGCTAGAGGGGAGTTGGGTTACGAGCAGTACTTC. It is translated as CSARGELGYEQYF.

This clonotype was counted at least ten times. The chain uses TRBV5-8 and TRBJ1-2, with 8 bases matching TRBD1. CDR1 SGHTS and CDR2 YDEGEE come from the germline V gene. The CDR3 is 15 amino acids. V trimming: 0 bases; J trimming: 6 bases; junction bases outside the gene matches: 7. The CDR3 sequence: CASSLVQSGGDGYTF. As DNA, the CDR3 is TGTGCCAGCAGCTTGGTTCAGTCAGGGGGCGATGGCTACACCTTC.

The chain links TRBV7-3 to TRBJ1-2, with D tentatively TRBD1 (6 bases). Per the germline V gene, CDR1 is SGHTA and CDR2 is FQGTGA. V was trimmed by 5 bases and J by 1 base, leaving 14 bases between them. This CDR3 contains 15 residues. The DNA for the CDR3 is TGTGCCAGCAGCCCCTTGCAGGGGCGTAACTATGGCTACACCTTC. This codes for CASSPLQGRNYGYTF.

The chain has TRBV20-1 and TRBJ2-5; D may correspond to TRBD1 or TRBD2 (7 bases each). The V end was cut by 6 bases, the J end by 10 bases, with 21 bases between. The CDR3 extends over 13 amino acids. Germline CDR1 is DFQATT and CDR2 is SNEGSKA (reference sequence). The CDR3 coding sequence is TGCAGTGCCAGACAGGGTCTCGAGCGGGGCCAGTACTTC. Translated, it gives CSARQGLERGQYF.

J is TRBJ1-3 and V is TRBV7-2; TRBD1 aligns across 9 bases. Germline loops: CDR1 SGHTA, CDR2 FQGNSA. V lost 6 bases and J lost 2; bases outside the gene matches: 5. The CDR3 runs 15 residues. CDR3 nucleotides: TGTGCCAGCAGTGACCGGGACAGGGCTGGAAACACCATATATTTT. Its protein is CASSDRDRAGNTIYF.

This clonotype turned up a few times. The chain is built from TRBV20-1 and TRBJ2-7, with D possibly being TRBD1 (5 bases). Germline V CDR1 and CDR2: DFQATT, SNEGSKA (reference sequence). The CDR3 is 13 amino acids. V gave up 6 bases and J gave up 2 bases, with 14 bases separating them. DNA for the CDR3: TGCAGTGCCAGAAGGACACGAACCTACGAGCAGTACTTC. It yields the protein CSARRTRTYEQYF.

This clonotype was picked up a small number of times. This rearrangement joins TRBV24-1 to TRBJ1-6; perhaps TRBD1 as D (6 bases). The CDR3 spans 13 residues. V lost 4 bases and J 8 bases, leaving 8 bases between the germline ends. Germline V CDR1 and CDR2: KGHDR, SFDVKD. The CDR3 is CATSDRGDSPLHF. CDR3 nucleotides: TGTGCCACCAGTGACAGGGGTGATTCACCCCTCCACTTT.

The genes are TRBV7-3 and TRBJ2-5; tentatively, D is TRBD2 (6 bases). Trimming stripped 5 bases from V and 5 bases from J, with 18 bases between. Per germline, CDR1 SGHTA and CDR2 FQGTGA. The CDR3 is 15 amino acids. CDR3: CASSPFGGMGETQYF. The CDR3 bases are TGTGCCAGCAGCCCCTTTGGGGGGATGGGGGAGACCCAGTACTTC.

As concerns this clonotype: At one of its ends the junction is not consistent with the germline gene, which may arise from a read error. The CDR3 region is CVSSGTGAYGYTF. In DNA form, the CDR3 reads TGTGTCAGCAGTGGAACCGGGGCCTATGGCTACACCTTC. The chain recombines TRBV25-1 with TRBJ1-2; D may be TRBD1 (5 bases). In germline, CDR1 is MGHDK, CDR2 SYGVNS. The CDR3 totals 13 residues.

The chain uses TRBV10-3 and TRBJ2-7, with 15 nucleotides matching TRBD2. The germline gives CDR1 ENHRY, CDR2 SYGVKD. The CDR3 extends over 16 amino acids. Losses at the gene ends were 8 bases for V and 2 bases for J; bases not matched to a gene: 7. In DNA form, the CDR3 reads TGTGCCATCGCCGGGACTAGCGGGAGGACGACCTACGAGCAGTACTTC. Protein product: CAIAGTSGRTTYEQYF.

V gene TRBV7-9 combines with J gene TRBJ2-7, with D perhaps matching TRBD1 (6 bases). Germline loops: CDR1 SEHNR, CDR2 FQNEAQ (reference sequence). The CDR3 sequence is 15 residues long. V lost 2 bases to trimming and J lost 3 bases, with 14 bases between them. The CDR3 DNA sequence: TGTGCCAGCAGCTTATATTTAGGGGGTTTCTACGAGCAGTACTTC. This codes for CASSLYLGGFYEQYF.

This clonotype appeared a single time. This sequence joins TRBV5-6 and TRBJ1-2; D unresolved. This CDR3 has 14 residues. Germline CDR1 reads SGHDT; CDR2 reads YYEEEE. V was trimmed by 2 bases and J by 1 base, leaving 9 bases between them. CDR3 protein: CASSLERFNYGYTF. The CDR3 region has the DNA TGTGCCAGCAGCTTAGAGCGATTTAACTATGGCTACACCTTC. Filled out from reference TRBV5-6 and TRBJ1-2, the complete variable domain reads DAGVTQSPTHLIKTRGQQVTLRCSPKSGHDTVSWYQQALGQGPQFIFQYYEEEERQRGNFPDRFSGHQFPNYSSELNVNALLLGDSALYLCASSLERFNYGYTFGSGTRLTVV.

The genes are TRBV6-1 and TRBJ2-7; 10 bases fit TRBD2. The germline V gene has CDR1 MNHNS and CDR2 SASEGT. The CDR3 length is 14 residues. The V gene end was trimmed by 7 bases and the J gene end by 5 bases; junction bases not matched to a gene: 8. In DNA, the CDR3 is TGTGCCAGCAATCCTAGCGGGAGCGGCCACGAGCAGTACTTC. It yields the protein CASNPSGSGHEQYF.

There are a few counts of this clonotype. In nucleotides, the CDR3 is TGTGCCAGGCTCCCGAGTTCCTACGAGCAGTACTTC. This translates into CARLPSSYEQYF. The J gene is TRBJ2-7, the V gene TRBV6-5; D not certain. This CDR3 has 12 amino acids. The germline gives CDR1 MNHEY, CDR2 SVGAGI. V was clipped by 9 bases and J by 1 base, with 10 bases between them.

The chain joins TRBV5-6 to TRBJ2-7, with D unresolved. Germline assignment: CDR1 SGHDT and CDR2 YYEEEE. Trimming took 4 bases from V and 3 from J, leaving 8 bases between them. This CDR3 has 12 amino acids. The CDR3 nucleotides are TGTGCCAGCAGCCTGAGGTACTACGAGCAGTACTTC. Protein product: CASSLRYYEQYF. The full variable domain, completed using reference TRBV5-6 and TRBJ2-7, is DAGVTQSPTHLIKTRGQQVTLRCSPKSGHDTVSWYQQALGQGPQFIFQYYEEEERQRGNFPDRFSGHQFPNYSSELNVNALLLGDSALYLCASSLRYYEQYFGPGTRLTVT.

This clonotype came up many times. This chain links TRBV9 with TRBJ2-5; a weak D match, TRBD2 (7 bases). This CDR3 region has 15 residues. V was shortened by 2 bases and J by 5 bases, with 16 bases between the two germline ends. The germline V gene has CDR1 SGDLS and CDR2 YYNGEE. The CDR3: CASSVAGASSETQYF. CDR3 bases: TGTGCCAGCAGCGTTGCGGGGGCTAGCAGTGAGACCCAGTACTTC. The entire variable domain, with the rest obtained from reference TRBV9 and TRBJ2-5, is as follows: DSGVTQTPKHLITATGQRVTLRCSPRSGDLSVYWYQQSLDQGLQFLIQYYNGEERAKGNILERFSAQQFPDLHSELNLSSLELGDSALYFCASSVAGASSETQYFGPGTRLLVL.

This chain connects TRBV5-1 to TRBJ2-1; 10 bases fit TRBD2. Germline lookup yields CDR1 SGHRS and CDR2 YFSETQ. The V gene end was trimmed by 3 bases and the J gene end by 8 bases; junction bases not matched to a gene: 5. This CDR3 has 14 residues. Written as DNA, the CDR3 is TGCGCCAGCAGCTACGGGACTAGCGAGTATGAGCAGTTCTTC. It is translated as CASSYGTSEYEQFF.

This sequence joins TRBV20-1 and TRBJ1-2, with D perhaps TRBD1 (6 bases). The CDR3 runs 13 residues. Germline lookup yields CDR1 DFQATT and CDR2 SNEGSKA (reference sequence). The V gene lost 8 bases and the J gene lost 0 bases, with 13 bases spanning the gap. CDR3 region: CSIHRETNYGYTF. The CDR3 DNA sequence: TGCAGTATTCACAGGGAAACTAACTATGGCTACACCTTC.

The rearrangement joins TRBV27 to TRBJ1-5; a weak D match, TRBD1 (5 bases). CDR3 length: 15 amino acids. Germline V lookup: CDR1 MNHEY, CDR2 SMNVEV (reference sequence). V lost 5 bases and J 9 bases, leaving 20 bases between the germline ends. This CDR3 is CASSLRGAPHRPQHF. The DNA of the CDR3 is TGTGCCAGCAGTCTAAGGGGAGCCCCACATCGGCCCCAGCATTTT.

This clonotype was found once. This chain uses TRBV20-1 with TRBJ2-3; 7 positions agree with TRBD1. Germline V gene data show CDR1 as DFQATT and CDR2 as SNEGSKA (reference sequence). The CDR3 length is 15 residues. Trimming removed 6 bases from V and 3 bases from J; junction bases left unmatched: 12. The CDR3 nucleotides read TGCAGTGCCCGCACAGGGGCCTTAGGGACAGATACGCAGTATTTT. This translates into CSARTGALGTDTQYF.

The V gene is TRBV20-1, the J gene TRBJ2-5; no definite D call. V was trimmed by 4 bases and J by 5 bases, leaving 11 bases between them. From germline, CDR1 is DFQATT and CDR2 SNEGSKA (reference sequence). The CDR3 has 12 amino acids. CDR3 nucleotides: TGCAGTGCTACTTTAGGTGGGGAGACCCAGTACTTC. Translated: CSATLGGETQYF.

The chain carries TRBV20-1 and TRBJ1-5; D gene uncertain. Germline assignment: CDR1 DFQATT and CDR2 SNEGSKA (reference sequence). V shed 3 bases and J shed 9 bases, with 12 bases lying between them. This CDR3 spans 12 amino acids. The CDR3 spells CSASGGPRPQHF. CDR3 sequence (DNA): TGCAGTGCTAGCGGTGGTCCGAGGCCCCAGCATTTT.

The CDR3: CASSYTLAGYEQYF. The CDR3 nucleotides are TGTGCCAGCAGTTACACACTAGCGGGTTACGAGCAGTACTTC. The rearrangement joins TRBV6-1 to TRBJ2-7; the match to TRBD2 covers 9 bases. Unmatched junction bases numbered 6, after V lost 5 bases and J lost 4 bases. This CDR3 is built from 14 residues. Germline CDR1 reads MNHNS; CDR2 reads SASEGT.

The rearrangement uses TRBV7-3 and TRBJ1-1, with a weak D call TRBD1 (5 bases). With 5 bases removed from V and 8 bases from J, the gap between germline ends came to 15 bases. CDR1 is SGHTA, CDR2 FQGTGA, per germline. The CDR3 length is 13 residues. In DNA form, the CDR3 reads TGTGCCAGCAGCCGGGGGACTCCCGCAGAAGCTTTCTTT. Translated: CASSRGTPAEAFF.